These 15 T cell receptor beta chains came from one sample sequenced in a study of blood T cell repertoires in COVID-19 (dated by TCRdb to the early 2020s). Library preparation used the immunoSEQ multiplex PCR assay. TCRdb provides this immuneACCESS table in a form limited to in-frame rearrangements. Some clones are lacking; in checked studies, under half of them reflect an unresolved V gene, and why the rest are absent is not known. The sample table holds about 59,000 clones, of which roughly 80% were seen once. The ten largest clones add up to around 18% of the sample. The sequenced sample consisted of peripheral blood. The source is a woman in her fifties or sixties with active or convalescent COVID-19.

The gene calls are TRBV12-3 or TRBV12-4 and TRBJ2-1, with TRBD1 matching over 7 bases. CDR3 size: 13 residues. Trimming took 6 bases from V and 8 from J; bases not matched to a gene: 7. CDR3 in DNA: TGTGCCAGCAGCCCAAACAGGGGAGATGAGCAGTTCTTC. Translated: CASSPNRGDEQFF.

The chain uses TRBV29-1 and TRBJ2-2, with 8 nucleotides matching TRBD1. The V and J ends lost 6 bases and 2 bases, in that order; junction bases with no gene match: 2. The CDR3 is 13 residues long. Germline V lookup: CDR1 SQVTM, CDR2 ANQGSEA. The DNA of the CDR3 is TGCAGCGTCAGGGGGCGCAACACCGGGGAGCTGTTTTTT. Amino acids: CSVRGRNTGELFF.

This clone was seen just once. J is TRBJ1-2 and V is TRBV6-1; perhaps TRBD1 as D (5 bases). Between the trimmed V and J ends, which lost 2 bases and 8 bases, there was a span of 12 bases. Germline CDR1 reads MNHNS; CDR2 reads SASEGT. The CDR3 extends over 13 amino acids. DNA for the CDR3: TGTGCCAGCAGTGAAACCGCAGGGAGGGGCTACACCTTC. It yields the protein CASSETAGRGYTF.

This sequence joins TRBV2 and TRBJ2-3; 9 bases align to TRBD1. CDR1 and CDR2 from the germline V gene are SNHLY and FYNNEI. Losses at the gene ends were 7 bases for V and 1 base for J; bases not matched to a gene: 9. The CDR3 extends over 16 amino acids. The CDR3 DNA reads TGTGCCAGCAACGCCGCCCGGGACAGGGGCACAGATACGCAGTATTTT. Residues: CASNAARDRGTDTQYF.

The chain employs TRBV20-1 and TRBJ2-7, with 8 bases that match TRBD2. CDR1 is DFQATT, CDR2 SNEGSKA, per germline (reference sequence). Germline trimming cut 3 bases from V and 3 bases from J; bases unmatched to any gene: 7. This CDR3 has 14 residues. The CDR3 nucleotides read TGCAGTGCTAGTAGGACTAGCCTAGGCTACGAGCAGTACTTC. This codes for CSASRTSLGYEQYF.

This clone showed up just a few times. The chain is built from TRBV5-1 and TRBJ1-4, with D hard to call. Per germline, CDR1 SGHRS and CDR2 YFSETQ. V lost 0 bases, J lost 10 bases, and 10 bases lay in between. The CDR3 runs to 13 residues. This chain's CDR3 is CASSLDTGGKLFF. The CDR3 DNA reads TGCGCCAGCAGCTTGGACACGGGAGGAAAACTGTTTTTT.

This sequence joins TRBV2 and TRBJ1-5; D remains unclear. The CDR3 runs 13 residues. V lost 5 bases to trimming and J lost 6 bases, with 11 bases between them. CDR1 and CDR2 (germline): SNHLY, FYNNEI. CDR3 protein: CASSWSTSQPQHF. The CDR3 DNA sequence: TGTGCCAGCAGTTGGAGCACCAGTCAGCCCCAGCATTTT. The full variable domain, its missing parts supplied by reference TRBV2 and TRBJ1-5, is EPEVTQTPSHQVTQMGQEVILRCVPISNHLYFYWYRQILGQKVEFLVSFYNNEISEKSEIFDDQFSVERPDGSNFTLKIRSTKLEDSAMYFCASSWSTSQPQHFGDGTRLSIL.

This sequence joins TRBV2 and TRBJ1-4, with D possibly being TRBD1 (6 bases). The CDR3 extends over 15 amino acids. Per germline, CDR1 SNHLY and CDR2 FYNNEI. Trimming removed 5 bases at V and 3 bases at J, with 13 bases between. CDR3 residues: CASSPDRTPNEKLFF. In nucleotides, the CDR3 is TGTGCCAGCAGTCCCGACAGGACGCCTAATGAAAAACTGTTTTTT.

This chain connects TRBV18 to TRBJ2-7; 8 bases agree with TRBD2. Germline trimming cut 3 bases from V and 4 bases from J; bases unmatched to any gene: 14. Germline V gene sequence: CDR1 KGHSH, CDR2 LQKENI. The length of the CDR3 is 17 residues. In DNA form, the CDR3 reads TGTGCCAGCTCACCGTGGGAGGGACTAGAGGGAGGATACGAGCAGTACTTC. As protein: CASSPWEGLEGGYEQYF.

The chain joins TRBV4-2 to TRBJ2-1, with 9 bases identical to TRBD2. J was trimmed by 7 bases and V by 6 bases; bases with no gene match: 13. CDR3 size: 16 residues. Per germline, CDR1 LGHNA and CDR2 YNFKEQ. The CDR3 DNA follows: TGTGCCAGCAGACGCACCGAGACTAGCGGCCATAATGAGCAGTTCTTC. It is translated as CASRRTETSGHNEQFF.

DNA for the CDR3: TGCGCCAGCAGCGGAGATGACACAGATACGCAGTATTTT. Its protein is CASSGDDTDTQYF. The chain employs TRBV5-1 and TRBJ2-3; D is undetermined. Trimming removed 4 bases at V and 2 bases at J, with 8 bases between. CDR3 size: 13 residues. Germline values: CDR1 SGHRS, CDR2 YFSETQ.

This clone was found once. This rearrangement joins TRBV9 to TRBJ1-1, with TRBD1 as a possible D gene (6 bases). The CDR3 is 14 residues long. From germline, CDR1 is SGDLS and CDR2 YYNGEE. The germline V and J ends were trimmed by 4 bases and 5 bases, with 15 bases remaining between them. This chain's CDR3 is CASSLLSGETEAFF. In DNA, the CDR3 is TGTGCCAGCAGCCTACTTTCAGGGGAAACTGAAGCTTTCTTT.

The chain has TRBV4-1 and TRBJ2-3; 11 bases agree with TRBD2. The CDR3 loop spans 18 amino acids. The V gene's germline CDR1 is MGHRA and CDR2 YSYEKL. V was pared by 1 base and J by 2 bases, with 8 bases of the junction left unmatched. The CDR3 coding sequence is TGCGCCAGCAGCCAAGCACTGAGACTAGCGGGATTCACAGATACGCAGTATTTT. Translated: CASSQALRLAGFTDTQYF.

The V gene is TRBV18, the J gene TRBJ1-4; tentative D call: TRBD1 (5 bases). V lost 5 bases and J lost 0, with 19 bases in between. In germline, CDR1 is KGHSH, CDR2 LQKENI. CDR3 length: 18 residues. The CDR3 DNA sequence: TGTGCCAGCTCATTACTAAGCGGGGCAGCCTCAACTAATGAAAAACTGTTTTTT. Amino acid sequence: CASSLLSGAASTNEKLFF.

This sequence joins TRBV25-1 and TRBJ2-5; 9 positions match TRBD2. The CDR3 consists of 16 residues. V shed 0 bases and J 5 bases; nucleotides not matched to a gene: 7. Germline V gene sequence: CDR1 MGHDK, CDR2 SYGVNS. This CDR3 reads CASSEYGSGRRETQYF. The CDR3 bases are TGTGCCAGCAGTGAATACGGTAGCGGGAGACGTGAGACCCAGTACTTC.